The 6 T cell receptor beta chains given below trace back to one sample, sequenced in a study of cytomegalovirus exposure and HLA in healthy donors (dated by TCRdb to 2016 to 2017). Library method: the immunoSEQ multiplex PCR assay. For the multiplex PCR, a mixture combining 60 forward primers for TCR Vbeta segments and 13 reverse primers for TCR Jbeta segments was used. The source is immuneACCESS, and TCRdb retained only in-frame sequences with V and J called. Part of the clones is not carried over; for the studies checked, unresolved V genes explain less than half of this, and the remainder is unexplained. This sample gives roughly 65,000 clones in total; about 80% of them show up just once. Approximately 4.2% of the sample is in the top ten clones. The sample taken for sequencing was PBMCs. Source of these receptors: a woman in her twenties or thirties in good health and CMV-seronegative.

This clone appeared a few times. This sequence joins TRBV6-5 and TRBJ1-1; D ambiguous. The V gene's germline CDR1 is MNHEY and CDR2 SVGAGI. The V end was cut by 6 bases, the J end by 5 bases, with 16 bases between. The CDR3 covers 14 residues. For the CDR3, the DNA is TGTGCCAGCAGCCGAAACACGGGGATAACTGAAGCTTTCTTT. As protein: CASSRNTGITEAFF.

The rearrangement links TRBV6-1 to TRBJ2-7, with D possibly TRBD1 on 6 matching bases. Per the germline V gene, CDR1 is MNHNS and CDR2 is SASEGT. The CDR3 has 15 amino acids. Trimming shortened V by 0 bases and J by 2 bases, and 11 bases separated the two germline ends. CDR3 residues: CASSEAQGRPYEQYF. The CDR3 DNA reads TGTGCCAGCAGTGAAGCGCAGGGGCGACCCTACGAGCAGTACTTC.

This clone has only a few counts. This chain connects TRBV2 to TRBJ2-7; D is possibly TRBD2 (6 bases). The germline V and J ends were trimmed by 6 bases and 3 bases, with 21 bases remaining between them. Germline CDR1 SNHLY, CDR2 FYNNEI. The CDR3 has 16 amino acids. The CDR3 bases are TGTGCCAGCAGGGGGAGGTGGAGGGGAAACGTCTACGAGCAGTACTTC. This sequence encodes CASRGRWRGNVYEQYF. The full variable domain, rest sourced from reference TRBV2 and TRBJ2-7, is EPEVTQTPSHQVTQMGQEVILRCVPISNHLYFYWYRQILGQKVEFLVSFYNNEISEKSEIFDDQFSVERPDGSNFTLKIRSTKLEDSAMYFCASRGRWRGNVYEQYFGPGTRLTVT.

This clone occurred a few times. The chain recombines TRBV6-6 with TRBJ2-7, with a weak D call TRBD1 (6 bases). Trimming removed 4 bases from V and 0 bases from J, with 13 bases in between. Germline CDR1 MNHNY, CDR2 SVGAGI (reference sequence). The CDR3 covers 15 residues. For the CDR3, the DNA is TGTGCCAGCAGTTCCGGGACAACCGGCTCCTACGAGCAGTACTTC. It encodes CASSSGTTGSYEQYF.

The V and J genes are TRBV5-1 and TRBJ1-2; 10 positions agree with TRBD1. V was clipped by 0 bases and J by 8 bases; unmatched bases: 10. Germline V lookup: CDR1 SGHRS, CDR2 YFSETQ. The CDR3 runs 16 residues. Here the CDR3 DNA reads TGCGCCAGCAGCTTGGATGGCCCGGGACAGGGGTCCGGCTACACCTTC. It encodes CASSLDGPGQGSGYTF.

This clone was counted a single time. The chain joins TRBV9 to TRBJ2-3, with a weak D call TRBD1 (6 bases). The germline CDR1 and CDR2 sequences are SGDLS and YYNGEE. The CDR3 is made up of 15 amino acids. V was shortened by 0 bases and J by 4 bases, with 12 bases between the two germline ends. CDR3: CASSVEGDRPDTQYF. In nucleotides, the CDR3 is TGTGCCAGCAGCGTAGAGGGGGATAGACCAGATACGCAGTATTTT.